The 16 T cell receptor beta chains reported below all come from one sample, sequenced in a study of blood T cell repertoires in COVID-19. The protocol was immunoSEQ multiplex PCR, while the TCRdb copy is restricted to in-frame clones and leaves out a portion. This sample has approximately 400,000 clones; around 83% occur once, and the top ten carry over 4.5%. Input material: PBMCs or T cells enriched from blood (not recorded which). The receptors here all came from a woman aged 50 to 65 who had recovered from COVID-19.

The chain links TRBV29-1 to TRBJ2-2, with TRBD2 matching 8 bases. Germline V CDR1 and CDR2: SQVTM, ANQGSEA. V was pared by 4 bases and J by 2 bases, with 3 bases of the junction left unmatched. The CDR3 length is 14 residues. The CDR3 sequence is CSVVAGLNTGELFF. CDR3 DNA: TGCAGCGTTGTAGCGGGGCTTAACACCGGGGAGCTGTTTTTT.

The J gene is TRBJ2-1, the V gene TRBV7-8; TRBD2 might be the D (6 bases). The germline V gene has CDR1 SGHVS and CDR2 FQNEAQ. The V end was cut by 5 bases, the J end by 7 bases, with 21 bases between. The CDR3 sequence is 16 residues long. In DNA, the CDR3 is TGTGCCAGCAGCCTTTCTAGGGACTCTGCTAGAAATGAGCAGTTCTTC. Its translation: CASSLSRDSARNEQFF.

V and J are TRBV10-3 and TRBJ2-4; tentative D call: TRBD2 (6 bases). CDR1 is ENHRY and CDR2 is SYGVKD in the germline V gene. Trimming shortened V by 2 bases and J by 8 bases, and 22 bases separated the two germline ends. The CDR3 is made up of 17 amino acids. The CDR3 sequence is CAISEEGPLLAGDIQYF. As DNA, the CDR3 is TGTGCCATCAGTGAGGAGGGGCCCTTACTAGCCGGAGACATTCAGTACTTC.

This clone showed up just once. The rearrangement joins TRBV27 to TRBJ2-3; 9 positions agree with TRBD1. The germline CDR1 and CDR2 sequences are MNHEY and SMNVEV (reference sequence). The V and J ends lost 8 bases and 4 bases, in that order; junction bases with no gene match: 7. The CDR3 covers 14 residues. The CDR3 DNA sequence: TGTGCCAGCGGGGGACAGGGCCGGCCAGATACGCAGTATTTT. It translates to CASGGQGRPDTQYF.

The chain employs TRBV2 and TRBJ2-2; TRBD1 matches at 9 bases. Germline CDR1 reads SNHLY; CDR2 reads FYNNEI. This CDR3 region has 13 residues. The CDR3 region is CAGGQGYTGELFF. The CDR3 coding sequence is TGTGCGGGGGGACAGGGTTATACCGGGGAGCTGTTTTTT.

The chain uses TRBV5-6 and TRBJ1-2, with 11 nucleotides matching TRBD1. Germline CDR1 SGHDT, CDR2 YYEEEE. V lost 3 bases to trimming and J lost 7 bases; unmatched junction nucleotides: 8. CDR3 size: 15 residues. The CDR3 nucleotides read TGTGCCAGCAGCTGGTGGGACAGGGGGGAAGGTGGCTACACCTTC. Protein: CASSWWDRGEGGYTF.

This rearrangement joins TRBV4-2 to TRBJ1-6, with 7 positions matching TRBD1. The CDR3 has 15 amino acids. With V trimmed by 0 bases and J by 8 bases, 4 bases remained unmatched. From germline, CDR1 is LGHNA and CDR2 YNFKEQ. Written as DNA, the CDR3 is TGTGCCAGCAGCCAAGATTTGACAGGGCATTCACCCCTCCACTTT. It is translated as CASSQDLTGHSPLHF.

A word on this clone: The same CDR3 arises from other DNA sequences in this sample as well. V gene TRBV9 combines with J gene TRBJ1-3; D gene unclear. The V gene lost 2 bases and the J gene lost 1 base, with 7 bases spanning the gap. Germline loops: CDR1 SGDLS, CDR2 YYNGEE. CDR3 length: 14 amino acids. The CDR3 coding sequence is TGTGCCAGCAGCGTGGCCGGGTCTGGAAACACCATATATTTT. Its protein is CASSVAGSGNTIYF. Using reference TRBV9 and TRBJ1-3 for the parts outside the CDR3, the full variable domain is DSGVTQTPKHLITATGQRVTLRCSPRSGDLSVYWYQQSLDQGLQFLIQYYNGEERAKGNILERFSAQQFPDLHSELNLSSLELGDSALYFCASSVAGSGNTIYFGEGSWLTVV.

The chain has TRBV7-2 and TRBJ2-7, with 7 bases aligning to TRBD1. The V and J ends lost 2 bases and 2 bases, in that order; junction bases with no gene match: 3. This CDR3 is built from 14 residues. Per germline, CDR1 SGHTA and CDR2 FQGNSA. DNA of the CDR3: TGTGCCAGCAGCTTAAGGGACAGAACCTACGAGCAGTACTTC. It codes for CASSLRDRTYEQYF.

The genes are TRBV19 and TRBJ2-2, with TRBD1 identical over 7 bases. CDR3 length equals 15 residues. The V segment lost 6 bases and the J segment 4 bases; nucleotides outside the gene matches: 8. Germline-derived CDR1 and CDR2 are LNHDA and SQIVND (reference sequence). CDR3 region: CASSERQGFTGELFF. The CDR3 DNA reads TGTGCCAGTAGCGAGAGACAGGGCTTCACCGGGGAGCTGTTTTTT.

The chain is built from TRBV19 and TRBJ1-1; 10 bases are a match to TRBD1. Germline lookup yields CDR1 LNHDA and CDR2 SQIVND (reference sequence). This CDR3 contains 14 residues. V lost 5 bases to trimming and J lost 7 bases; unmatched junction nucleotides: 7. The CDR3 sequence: CASSSGQGSHEAFF. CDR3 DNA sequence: TGTGCCAGTAGTTCGGGACAGGGGAGCCATGAAGCTTTCTTT.

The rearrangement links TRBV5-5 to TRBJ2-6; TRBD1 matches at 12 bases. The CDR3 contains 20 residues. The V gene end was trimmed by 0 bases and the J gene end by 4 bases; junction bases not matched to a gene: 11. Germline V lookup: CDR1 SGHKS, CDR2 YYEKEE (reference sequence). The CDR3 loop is CASSLGPGTGGLGGANVLTF. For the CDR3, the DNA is TGTGCCAGCAGCTTGGGGCCCGGGACAGGGGGCTTAGGAGGGGCCAACGTCCTGACTTTC.

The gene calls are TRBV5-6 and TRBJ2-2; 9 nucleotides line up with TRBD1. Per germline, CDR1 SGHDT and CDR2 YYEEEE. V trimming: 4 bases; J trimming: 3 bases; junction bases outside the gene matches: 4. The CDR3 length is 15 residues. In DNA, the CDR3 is TGTGCCAGCAGCCCGGGACAGGGATACACCGGGGAGCTGTTTTTT. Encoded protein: CASSPGQGYTGELFF. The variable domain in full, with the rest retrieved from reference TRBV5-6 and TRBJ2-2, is DAGVTQSPTHLIKTRGQQVTLRCSPKSGHDTVSWYQQALGQGPQFIFQYYEEEERQRGNFPDRFSGHQFPNYSSELNVNALLLGDSALYLCASSPGQGYTGELFFGEGSRLTVL.

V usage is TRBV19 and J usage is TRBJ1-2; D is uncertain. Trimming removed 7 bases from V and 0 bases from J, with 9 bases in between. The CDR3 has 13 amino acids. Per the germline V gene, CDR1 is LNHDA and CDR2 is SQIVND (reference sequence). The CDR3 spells CASIGATNYGYTF. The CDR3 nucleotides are TGTGCCAGTATTGGAGCTACTAACTATGGCTACACCTTC.

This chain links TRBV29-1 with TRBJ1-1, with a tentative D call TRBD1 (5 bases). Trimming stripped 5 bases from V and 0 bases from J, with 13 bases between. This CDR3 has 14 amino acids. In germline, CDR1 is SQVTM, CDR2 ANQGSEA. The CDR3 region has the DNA TGCAGCGTTTGGAAGACAGCCATGAACACTGAAGCTTTCTTT. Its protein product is CSVWKTAMNTEAFF.

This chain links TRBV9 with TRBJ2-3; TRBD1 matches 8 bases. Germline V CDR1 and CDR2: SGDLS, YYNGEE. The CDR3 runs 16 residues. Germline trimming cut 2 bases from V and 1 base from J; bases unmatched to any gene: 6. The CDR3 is CASSVGQGRGTDTQYF. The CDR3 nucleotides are TGTGCCAGCAGCGTCGGACAGGGAAGGGGCACAGATACGCAGTATTTT.